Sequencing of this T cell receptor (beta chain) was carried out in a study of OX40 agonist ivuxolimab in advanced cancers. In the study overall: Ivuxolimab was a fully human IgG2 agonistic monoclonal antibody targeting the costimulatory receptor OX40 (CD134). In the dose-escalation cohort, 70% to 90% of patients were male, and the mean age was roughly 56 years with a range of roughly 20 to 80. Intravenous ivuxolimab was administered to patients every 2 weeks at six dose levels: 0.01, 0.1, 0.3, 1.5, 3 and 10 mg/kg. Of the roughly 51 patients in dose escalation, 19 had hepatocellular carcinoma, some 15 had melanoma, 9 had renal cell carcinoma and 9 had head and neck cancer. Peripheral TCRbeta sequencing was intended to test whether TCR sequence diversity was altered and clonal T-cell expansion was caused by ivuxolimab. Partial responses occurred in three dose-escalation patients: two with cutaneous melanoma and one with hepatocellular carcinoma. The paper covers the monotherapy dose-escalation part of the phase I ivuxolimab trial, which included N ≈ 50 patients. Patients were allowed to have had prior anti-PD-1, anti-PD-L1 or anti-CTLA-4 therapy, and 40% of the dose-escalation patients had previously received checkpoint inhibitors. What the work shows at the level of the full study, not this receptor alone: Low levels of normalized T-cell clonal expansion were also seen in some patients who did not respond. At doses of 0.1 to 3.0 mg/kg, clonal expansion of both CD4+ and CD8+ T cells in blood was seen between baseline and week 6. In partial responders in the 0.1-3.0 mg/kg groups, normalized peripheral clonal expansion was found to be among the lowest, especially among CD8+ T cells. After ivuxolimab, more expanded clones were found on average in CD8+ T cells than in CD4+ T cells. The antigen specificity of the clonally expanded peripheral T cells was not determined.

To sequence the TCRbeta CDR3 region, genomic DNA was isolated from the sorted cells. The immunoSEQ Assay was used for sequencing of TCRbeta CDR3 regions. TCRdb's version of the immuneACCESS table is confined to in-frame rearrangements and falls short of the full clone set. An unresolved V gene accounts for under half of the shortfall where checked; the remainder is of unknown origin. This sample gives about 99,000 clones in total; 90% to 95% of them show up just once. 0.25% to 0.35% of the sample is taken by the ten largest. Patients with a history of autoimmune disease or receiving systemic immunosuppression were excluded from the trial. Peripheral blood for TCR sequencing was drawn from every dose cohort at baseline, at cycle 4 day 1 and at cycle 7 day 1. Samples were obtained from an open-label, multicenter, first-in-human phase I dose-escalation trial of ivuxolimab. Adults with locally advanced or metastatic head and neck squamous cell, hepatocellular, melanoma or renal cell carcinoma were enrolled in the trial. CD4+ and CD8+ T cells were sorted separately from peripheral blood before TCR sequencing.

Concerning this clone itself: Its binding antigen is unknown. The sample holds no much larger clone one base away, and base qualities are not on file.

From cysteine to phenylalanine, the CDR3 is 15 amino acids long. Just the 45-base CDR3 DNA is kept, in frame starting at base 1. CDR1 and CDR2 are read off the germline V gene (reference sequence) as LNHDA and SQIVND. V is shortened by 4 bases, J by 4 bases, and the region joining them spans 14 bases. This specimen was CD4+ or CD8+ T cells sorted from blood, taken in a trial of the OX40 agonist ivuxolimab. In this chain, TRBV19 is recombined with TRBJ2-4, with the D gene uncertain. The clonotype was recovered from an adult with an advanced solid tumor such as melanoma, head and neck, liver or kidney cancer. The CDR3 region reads CASSNTVGRKNIQYF. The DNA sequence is TGTGCCAGTAGTAATACCGTGGGTCGGAAAAACATTCAGTACTTC.